This is a list of T cell receptor beta chains from one sample in a study of blood T cell repertoires in COVID-19. Assay used: immunoSEQ multiplex PCR; TCRdb lists only in-frame clones, some missing. The repertoire has about 120,000 clones, 82% of them found once; the top ten carry 4% to 5.5%. The sequencing input was peripheral blood. These receptors were taken from a woman aged 70 to 79 with acute or convalescent COVID-19. Both conserved end residues are trimmed from each CDR3. Each record gives: V gene, CDR3 protein.

V gene: TRBV24-1
CDR3 protein: ATSDPTERTEAF

V gene: TRBV19
CDR3 protein: ASTRGLLSNYGYT

V gene: TRBV15
CDR3 protein: ATSRGGQGASEKLF

V gene: TRBV5-5
CDR3 protein: ASSPQRGFVTQY

V gene: TRBV12-3/TRBV12-4
CDR3 protein: ASSFSIRETQY

V gene: TRBV2
CDR3 protein: ASSRASYGYT

V gene: TRBV15
CDR3 protein: ATSRELQGAPYQETQY

V gene: TRBV5-8
CDR3 protein: ASSFVQSNQPQH

V gene: TRBV24-1
CDR3 protein: ATSDFKSGVDFYGYT

V gene: TRBV24-1
CDR3 protein: ATSGAGVGTEAF

V gene: TRBV7-8
CDR3 protein: ATSILERGPSYEQY

V gene: TRBV6-2/TRBV6-3
CDR3 protein: ASSQPGQSDEPQH

V gene: TRBV12-3/TRBV12-4
CDR3 protein: ASSWDRVGGYT

V gene: TRBV11-3
CDR3 protein: ASSPGLTSYEQY

V gene: TRBV12-3/TRBV12-4
CDR3 protein: ASSYAPGPLH

V gene: TRBV19
CDR3 protein: ASRQGDTEAF

V gene: TRBV19
CDR3 protein: ASSTPRGLADTEAF

V gene: TRBV18
CDR3 protein: ASSPLWNSQKGYTGNTIY

V gene: TRBV11-3
CDR3 protein: ASTSTTEAF

V gene: TRBV18
CDR3 protein: ASSGERETQY

V gene: TRBV2
CDR3 protein: ASSPPDRGQDTEAF

V gene: TRBV27
CDR3 protein: ASSSRQGAGGELF

V gene: TRBV4-3
CDR3 protein: ASSQGTGDTEAF

V gene: TRBV6-6
CDR3 protein: ASSPPPGQGTTDTQY

V gene: TRBV18
CDR3 protein: ASSNQGKAGNTIY

V gene: TRBV18
CDR3 protein: ASSPDSGENLF

V gene: TRBV5-6
CDR3 protein: ASSLQLVGSSPLH

V gene: TRBV10-3
CDR3 protein: AISEHTGKTEAF

V gene: TRBV5-4
CDR3 protein: ASSPTGGLGTDTQY

V gene: TRBV5-6
CDR3 protein: ASSTSGTDYGYT

V gene: TRBV7-8
CDR3 protein: ASSSQETGVREQF

V gene: TRBV7-2
CDR3 protein: ASSRQFGGNQPQH

V gene: TRBV7-8
CDR3 protein: ASSLQGQGDYYGYT

V gene: TRBV12-5
CDR3 protein: ASGPHVSGDTDTQY

V gene: TRBV5-6
CDR3 protein: ASSDDGTHFSTDTQY

V gene: TRBV3-1/TRBV3-2
CDR3 protein: ASSQSTGANVLT

V gene: TRBV5-1
CDR3 protein: ASRKGDPDTGELF

V gene: TRBV19
CDR3 protein: ASSPTASGNIQY

V gene: TRBV19
CDR3 protein: ASSIGLGQGIQPQH

V gene: TRBV4-3
CDR3 protein: ASSPTGEYGYT

V gene: TRBV7-2
CDR3 protein: ASSLVLVPAGRSPLH

V gene: TRBV5-6
CDR3 protein: ASSAGLATNEQF

V gene: TRBV7-2
CDR3 protein: ASSLTARGWAETQY

V gene: TRBV3-1/TRBV3-2
CDR3 protein: ASSNRGRGGSYNEQF

V gene: TRBV7-2
CDR3 protein: ASSSKGQIYRSGYT

V gene: TRBV7-2
CDR3 protein: ASSPWGQANTEAF

V gene: TRBV11-3
CDR3 protein: ASSATGGITEAF

V gene: TRBV15
CDR3 protein: ATSSSAGGGYNTEAF

V gene: TRBV6-2/TRBV6-3
CDR3 protein: ASSYGAGGHLYNEQF

V gene: TRBV10-3
CDR3 protein: AISGTDRPSNTEAF

V gene: TRBV7-8
CDR3 protein: ASSLVAGALAKNIQY

V gene: TRBV6-6
CDR3 protein: ASSLAPQH

V gene: TRBV6-2/TRBV6-3
CDR3 protein: ASNPTGVPTGELF

V gene: TRBV7-7
CDR3 protein: ASSPGGRATGELF

V gene: TRBV7-2
CDR3 protein: ASSPPRQGDTETQY

V gene: TRBV2
CDR3 protein: ASSEYGTGGGYT

V gene: TRBV5-1
CDR3 protein: ASSFLRGSGQIQETQY

V gene: TRBV5-5
CDR3 protein: ASSLDDSYGYT